A single sample gave rise to the 3 T cell receptor beta chains below, sequenced in a study of blood T cell repertoires in COVID-19. TCRdb keeps only in-frame clones here, not all; method: immunoSEQ multiplex PCR. In the table there are under 150,000 clones, around 88% of which are singletons. The sample consisted of peripheral blood. All receptors come from a human donor in a cohort sampled during active COVID-19.

The chain combines TRBV5-1 with TRBJ1-2; D not certain. CDR3 size: 12 residues. The V gene's germline CDR1 is SGHRS and CDR2 YFSETQ. V was shortened by 2 bases and J by 6 bases, with 8 bases between the two germline ends. In DNA, the CDR3 is TGCGCCAGCAGCTTAGGAGTGAATGGCTACACCTTC. It yields the protein CASSLGVNGYTF.

The genes are TRBV19 and TRBJ1-1, with TRBD1 matching over 7 bases. Losses at the gene ends were 6 bases for V and 5 bases for J; bases not matched to a gene: 9. Per the germline V gene, CDR1 is LNHDA and CDR2 is SQIVND (reference sequence). The length of the CDR3 is 14 residues. Here the CDR3 DNA reads TGTGCCAGTAGCGACCGACAGGGAAGGACTGAAGCTTTCTTT. It specifies CASSDRQGRTEAFF.

The chain employs TRBV10-3 and TRBJ2-7, with D perhaps matching TRBD2 (7 bases). This CDR3 is built from 13 residues. Germline V gives CDR1 ENHRY, CDR2 SYGVKD. Deletions cut 10 bases from V and 5 bases from J, with 18 bases between. The CDR3 spells CATHGGAVDEQYF. In nucleotides, the CDR3 is TGTGCCACTCATGGGGGGGCCGTCGACGAGCAGTACTTC.